This T cell receptor beta chain was identified in a study of blood T cell repertoires in COVID-19. Across the study: COVID-19 samples from acute and convalescent phases originated in the United States, Italy and Spain.

Everyone who took part was roughly 18 to 89 years old, and they came from 24 US areas. Donors were grouped by their self-reported clinical history. The junction had 10 bases not matched to a gene; V was cut back by 1 base and J by 5 bases. The CDR3 runs 16 residues. The germline gives CDR1 SGHRS, CDR2 YFSETQ. Authors' processing steps: Amplifying reference gene primers gave estimates of nucleated cell counts. Sequenced by immunoSEQ multiplex PCR; TCRdb stores in-frame clones only, minus some. The V and J calls and clone size come from that table; D and trimming were worked out from the DNA. The sample consists of some 290,000 clones, just under 90% of them appearing once.

V usage is TRBV5-1 and J usage is TRBJ1-1; TRBD1 agrees at 8 bases. Sequencing was performed on PBMCs or T cells enriched from blood (not recorded which). This TCR was recovered from a woman under 40 who had recovered from COVID-19. Here the CDR3 DNA reads TGCGCCAGCAGCTTGATCAGGGGGCTTGGAGAAACTGAAGCTTTCTTT. It translates to CASSLIRGLGETEAFF.